A single sample gave rise to the 3 T cell receptor beta chains below, sequenced in a study of T cell repertoires in cytomegalovirus infection. TCRdb called the reads again in MiXCR, with one record for every CDR3 protein. This table has some 440,000 distinct CDR3 sequences, approximately 33% appearing once. Specimen: PBMCs. Receptor source: a human donor in good health (CMV status not recorded). Some clones in this sample may be carry-over from other donors' samples.

This clonotype was counted ten times or more. V and J are TRBV7-2 and TRBJ2-3; 16 bases fit TRBD2. V was pared by 5 bases and J by 11 bases, with 4 bases of the junction left unmatched. This CDR3 is 14 amino acids long. In germline, CDR1 is SGHTA, CDR2 FQGNSA. The CDR3 sequence is CASSLGLAGGMQYF. Written as DNA, the CDR3 is TGTGCCAGCAGCCTGGGACTAGCGGGGGGGATGCAGTATTTT.

This rearrangement joins TRBV20-1 to TRBJ2-5, with 9 nucleotides matching TRBD2. Trimming removed 5 bases from V and 3 bases from J; junction bases left unmatched: 10. Germline CDR1 DFQATT, CDR2 SNEGSKA (reference sequence). CDR3 length equals 15 residues. In DNA form, the CDR3 reads TGCAGTGCTGATGTCCTAGCGGGAAGGAAAGAGACCCAGTACTTC. Translation gives CSADVLAGRKETQYF.

The chain has TRBV27 and TRBJ1-1; D may be TRBD1 (6 bases). The CDR3 length is 16 residues. From germline, CDR1 is MNHEY and CDR2 SMNVEV (reference sequence). Deletions cut 2 bases from V and 3 bases from J, with 16 bases between. The CDR3, as DNA: TGTGCCAGCAGTTTACAGAGGGGGGTTGAAGACACTGAAGCTTTCTTT. This encodes CASSLQRGVEDTEAFF.